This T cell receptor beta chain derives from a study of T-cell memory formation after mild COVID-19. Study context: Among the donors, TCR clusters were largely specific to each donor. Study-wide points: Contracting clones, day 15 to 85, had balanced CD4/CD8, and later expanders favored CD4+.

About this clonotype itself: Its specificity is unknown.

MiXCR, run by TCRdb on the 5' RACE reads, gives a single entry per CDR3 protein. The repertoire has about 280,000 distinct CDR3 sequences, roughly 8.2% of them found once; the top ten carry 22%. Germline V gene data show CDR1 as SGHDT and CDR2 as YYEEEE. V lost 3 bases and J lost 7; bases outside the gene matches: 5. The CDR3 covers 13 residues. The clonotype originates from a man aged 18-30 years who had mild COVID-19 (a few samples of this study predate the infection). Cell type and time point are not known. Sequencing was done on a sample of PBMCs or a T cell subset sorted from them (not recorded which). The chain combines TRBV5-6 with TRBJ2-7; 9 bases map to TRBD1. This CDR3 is CASSYGQGREQYV. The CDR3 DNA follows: TGTGCCAGCAGCTATGGACAGGGGAGAGAGCAGTACGTC.